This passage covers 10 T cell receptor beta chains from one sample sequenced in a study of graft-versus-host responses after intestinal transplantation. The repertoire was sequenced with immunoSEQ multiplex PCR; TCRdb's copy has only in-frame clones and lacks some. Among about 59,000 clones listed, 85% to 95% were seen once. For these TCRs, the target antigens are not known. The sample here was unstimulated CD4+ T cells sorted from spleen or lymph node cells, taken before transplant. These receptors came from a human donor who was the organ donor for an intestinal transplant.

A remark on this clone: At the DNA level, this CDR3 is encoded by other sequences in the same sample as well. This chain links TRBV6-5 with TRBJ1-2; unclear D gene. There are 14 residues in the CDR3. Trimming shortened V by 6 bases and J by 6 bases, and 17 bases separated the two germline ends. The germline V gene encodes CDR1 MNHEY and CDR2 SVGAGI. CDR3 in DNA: TGTGCCAGCAGCTCCCCGAGGTTTGGAAATGGCTACACCTTC. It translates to CASSSPRFGNGYTF.

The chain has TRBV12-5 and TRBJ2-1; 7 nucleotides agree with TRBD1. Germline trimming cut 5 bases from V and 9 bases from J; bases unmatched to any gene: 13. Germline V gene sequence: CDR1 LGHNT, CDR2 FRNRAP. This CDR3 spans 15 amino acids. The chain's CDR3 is CASGQLTGRGGEQFF. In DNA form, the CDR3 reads TGTGCTAGTGGTCAATTGACAGGGAGAGGGGGTGAGCAGTTCTTC.

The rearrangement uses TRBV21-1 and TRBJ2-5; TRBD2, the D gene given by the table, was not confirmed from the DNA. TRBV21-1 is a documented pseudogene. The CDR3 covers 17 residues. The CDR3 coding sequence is TGTGCCAGCAGCAAAGGAAAGACTAGGGAAGGCCAAGAGACCCAGTACTTC. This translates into CASSKGKTREGQETQYF.

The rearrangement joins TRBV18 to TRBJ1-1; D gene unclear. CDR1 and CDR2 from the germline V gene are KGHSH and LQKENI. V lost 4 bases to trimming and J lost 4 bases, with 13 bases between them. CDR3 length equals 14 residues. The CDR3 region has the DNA TGTGCCAGCTCACTTGGGCCCTTCGTCACTGAAGCTTTCTTT. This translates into CASSLGPFVTEAFF.

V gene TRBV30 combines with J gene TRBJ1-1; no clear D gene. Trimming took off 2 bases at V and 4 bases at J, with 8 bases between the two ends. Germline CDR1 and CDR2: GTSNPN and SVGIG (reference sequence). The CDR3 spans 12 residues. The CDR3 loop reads CAWSWSITEAFF. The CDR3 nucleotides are TGTGCCTGGAGTTGGAGTATCACTGAAGCTTTCTTT. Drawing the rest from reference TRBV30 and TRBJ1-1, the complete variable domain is SQTIHQWPATLVQPVGSPLSLECTVEGTSNPNLYWYRQAAGRGLQLLFYSVGIGQISSEVPQNLSASRPQDRQFILSSKKLLLSDSGFYLCAWSWSITEAFFGQGTRLTVV.

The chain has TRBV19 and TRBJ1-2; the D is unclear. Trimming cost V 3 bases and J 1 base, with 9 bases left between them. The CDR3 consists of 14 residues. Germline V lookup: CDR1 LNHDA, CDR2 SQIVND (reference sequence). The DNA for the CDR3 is TGTGCCAGTAGTATCAACAGTTTTAACTATGGCTACACCTTC. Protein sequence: CASSINSFNYGYTF. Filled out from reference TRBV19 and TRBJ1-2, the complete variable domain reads DGGITQSPKYLFRKEGQNVTLSCEQNLNHDAMYWYRQDPGQGLRLIYYSQIVNDFQKGDIAEGYSVSREKKESFPLTVTSAQKNPTAFYLCASSINSFNYGYTFGSGTRLTVV.

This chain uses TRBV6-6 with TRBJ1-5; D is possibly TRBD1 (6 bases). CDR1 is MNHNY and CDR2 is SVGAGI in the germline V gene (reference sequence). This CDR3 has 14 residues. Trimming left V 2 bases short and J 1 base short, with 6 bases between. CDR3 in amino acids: CASSYGQSNQPQHF. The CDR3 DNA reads TGTGCCAGCAGTTACGGACAGAGCAATCAGCCCCAGCATTTT.

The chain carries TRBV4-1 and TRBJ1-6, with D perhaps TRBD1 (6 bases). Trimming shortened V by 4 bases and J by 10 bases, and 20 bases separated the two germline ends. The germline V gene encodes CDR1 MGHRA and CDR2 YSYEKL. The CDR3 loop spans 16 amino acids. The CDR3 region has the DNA TGCGCCAGCAGCCGCGAATCGACTCCGGGGGGCTCACCCCTCCACTTT. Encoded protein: CASSRESTPGGSPLHF.

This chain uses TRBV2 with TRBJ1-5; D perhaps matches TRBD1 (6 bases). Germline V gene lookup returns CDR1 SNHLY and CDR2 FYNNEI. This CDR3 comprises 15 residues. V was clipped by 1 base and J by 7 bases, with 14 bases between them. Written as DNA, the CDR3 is TGTGCCAGCAGTGAAGGTGGACAGACGGGCCAGCCCCAGCATTTT. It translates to CASSEGGQTGQPQHF.

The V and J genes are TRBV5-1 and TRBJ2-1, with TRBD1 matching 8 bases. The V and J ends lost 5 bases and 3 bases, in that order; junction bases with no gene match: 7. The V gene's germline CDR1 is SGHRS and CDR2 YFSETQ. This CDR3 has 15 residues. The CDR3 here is CASRTTGGNYNEQFF. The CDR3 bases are TGCGCCAGCAGAACTACAGGGGGGAACTACAATGAGCAGTTCTTC.